The present TCR beta chain was sequenced within a study of read filtering for tumor transcriptome and immune sequencing. Across the whole study: Revised staging placed about 8 patients in R-ISS I, about 17 in II, more than five in III.

About this clonotype: A far larger clone is off by one base, so a read error is likely.

Molecular barcoded adaptors covering alpha/delta and beta/gamma chains were used on around 370 ng RNA. Each CDR3 protein is one row after TCRdb ran MiXCR on the reads. The table shows 25,000 or so distinct CDR3 sequences, with 20% to 25% occurring only once. Germline-derived CDR1 and CDR2 are SGHVS and FNYEAQ. This CDR3 has 16 amino acids. Trimming pared 3 bases from V and 3 bases from J, leaving 17 bases between. The sequenced material came from a population of CD138-negative cells sorted from bone marrow. This receptor was taken from a donor over 35 with multiple myeloma. The chain couples TRBV7-6 to TRBJ1-1; D perhaps matches TRBD1 (6 bases). Written as DNA, the CDR3 is TGTGCCAGCAGCTTCGCCCAGGATAGGGGGGACACTGAAGCTTTCTTT. It is translated as CASSFAQDRGDTEAFF.